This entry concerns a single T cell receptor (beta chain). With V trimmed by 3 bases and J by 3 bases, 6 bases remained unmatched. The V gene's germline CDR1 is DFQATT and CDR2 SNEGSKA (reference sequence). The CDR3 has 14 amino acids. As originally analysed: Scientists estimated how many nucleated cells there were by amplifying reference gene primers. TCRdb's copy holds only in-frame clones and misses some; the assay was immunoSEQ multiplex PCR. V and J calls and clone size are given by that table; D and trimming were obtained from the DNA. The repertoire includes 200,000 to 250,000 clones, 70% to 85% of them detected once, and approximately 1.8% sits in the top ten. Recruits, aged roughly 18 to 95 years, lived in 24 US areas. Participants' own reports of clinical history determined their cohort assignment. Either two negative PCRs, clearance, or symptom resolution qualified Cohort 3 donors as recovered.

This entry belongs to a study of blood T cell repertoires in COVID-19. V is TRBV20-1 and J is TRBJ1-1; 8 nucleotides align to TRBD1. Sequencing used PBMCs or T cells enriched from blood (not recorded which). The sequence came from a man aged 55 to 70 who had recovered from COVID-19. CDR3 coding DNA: TGCAGTGCTAGTCAGGGGGCAGGGGACACTGAAGCTTTCTTT. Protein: CSASQGAGDTEAFF.